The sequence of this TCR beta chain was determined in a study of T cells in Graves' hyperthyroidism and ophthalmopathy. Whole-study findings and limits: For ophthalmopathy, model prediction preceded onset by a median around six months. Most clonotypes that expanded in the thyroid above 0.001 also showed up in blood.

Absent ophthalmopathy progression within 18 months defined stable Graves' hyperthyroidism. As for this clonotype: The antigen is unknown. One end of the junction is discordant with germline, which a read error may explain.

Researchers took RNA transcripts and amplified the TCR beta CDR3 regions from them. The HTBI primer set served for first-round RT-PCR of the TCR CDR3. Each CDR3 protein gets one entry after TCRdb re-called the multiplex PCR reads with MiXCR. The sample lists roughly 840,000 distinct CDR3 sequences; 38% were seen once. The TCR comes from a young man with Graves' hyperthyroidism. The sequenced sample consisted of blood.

The CDR3 is CASSRGTGSNRPQHF. CDR3 sequence (DNA): TGTGCCAGCAGCCGTGGGACAGGTAGCAATCGGCCCCAGCATTTT. This chain connects TRBV7-8 to TRBJ1-5; 8 positions agree with TRBD1. This CDR3 spans 15 amino acids. Germline loops: CDR1 SGHVS, CDR2 FQNEAQ.